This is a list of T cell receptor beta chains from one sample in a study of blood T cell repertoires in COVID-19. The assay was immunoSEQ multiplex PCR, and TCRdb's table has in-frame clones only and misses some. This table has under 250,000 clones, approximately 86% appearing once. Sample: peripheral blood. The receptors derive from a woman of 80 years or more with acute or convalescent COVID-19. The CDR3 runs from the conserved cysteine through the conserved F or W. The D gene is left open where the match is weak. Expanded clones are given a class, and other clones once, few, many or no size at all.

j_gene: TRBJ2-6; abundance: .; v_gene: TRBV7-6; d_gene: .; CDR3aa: CASSLTTAGANVLTF; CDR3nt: TGTGCCAGCAGCTTAACCACTGCTGGGGCCAACGTCCTGACTTTC
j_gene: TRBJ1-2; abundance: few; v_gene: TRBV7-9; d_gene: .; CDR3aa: CASSQDIYGYTF; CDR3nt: TGTGCCAGCAGCCAGGACATCTATGGCTACACCTTC
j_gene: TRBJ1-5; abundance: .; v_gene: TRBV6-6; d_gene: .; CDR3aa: CASRFGVREQPQHF; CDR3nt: TGTGCCAGCAGATTCGGTGTAAGGGAGCAGCCCCAGCATTTT
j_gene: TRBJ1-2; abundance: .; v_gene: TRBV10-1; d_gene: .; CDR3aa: CASSEGIRQDGYTF; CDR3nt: TGCGCCAGCAGTGAGGGCATCCGACAGGATGGCTACACCTTC
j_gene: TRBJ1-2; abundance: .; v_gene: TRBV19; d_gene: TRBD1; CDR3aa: CASTGGQENYGYTF; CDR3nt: TGTGCCAGTACCGGTGGACAGGAGAACTATGGCTACACCTTC
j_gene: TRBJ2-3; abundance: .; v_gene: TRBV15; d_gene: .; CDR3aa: CATSRGTALSTDTQYF; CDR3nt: TGTGCCACCAGCAGAGGCACAGCCCTTAGCACAGATACGCAGTATTTT
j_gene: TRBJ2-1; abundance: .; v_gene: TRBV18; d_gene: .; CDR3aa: CASSPFRGNEQFF; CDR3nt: TGTGCCAGCTCACCTTTCCGGGGCAATGAGCAGTTCTTC
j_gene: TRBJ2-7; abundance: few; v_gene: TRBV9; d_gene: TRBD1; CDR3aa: CASSASDRGDHEQYF; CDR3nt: TGTGCCAGCAGCGCGTCGGACAGGGGCGACCACGAGCAGTACTTC
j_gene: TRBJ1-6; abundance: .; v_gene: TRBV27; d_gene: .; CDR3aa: CASSFDSANSPLHF; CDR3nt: TGTGCCAGCAGTTTCGACAGCGCAAATTCACCCCTCCACTTT
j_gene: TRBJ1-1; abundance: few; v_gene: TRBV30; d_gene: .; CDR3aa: CAGDRPKAEAFF; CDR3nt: TGTGCCGGCGACAGACCCAAGGCTGAAGCTTTCTTT
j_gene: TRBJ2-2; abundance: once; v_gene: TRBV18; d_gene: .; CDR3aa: CASSRGQRQASTGELFF; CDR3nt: TGTGCCAGCTCACGGGGACAAAGACAAGCCTCCACCGGGGAGCTGTTTTTT
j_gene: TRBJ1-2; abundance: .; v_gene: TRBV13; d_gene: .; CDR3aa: CASSLSYGYTF; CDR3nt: TGTGCCAGCAGCCTCAGCTATGGCTACACCTTC
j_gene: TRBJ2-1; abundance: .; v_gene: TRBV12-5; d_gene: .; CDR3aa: CASGLELGAYNEQFF; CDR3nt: TGTGCTAGTGGTTTGGAGCTCGGGGCCTACAATGAGCAGTTCTTC
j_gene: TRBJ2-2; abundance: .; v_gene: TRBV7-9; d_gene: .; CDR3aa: CASSPRGGATGELFF; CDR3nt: TGTGCCAGCAGCCCTCGAGGGGGGGCCACCGGGGAGCTGTTTTTT
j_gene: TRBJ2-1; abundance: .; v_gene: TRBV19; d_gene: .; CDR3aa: CASSMSTIYNEQFF; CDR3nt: TGTGCCAGTAGTATGTCTACGATCTACAATGAGCAGTTCTTC
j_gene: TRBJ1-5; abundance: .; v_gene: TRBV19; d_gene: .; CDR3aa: CASSGGQGRQPQHF; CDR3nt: TGTGCCAGTAGTGGCGGGCAGGGGAGACAGCCCCAGCATTTT
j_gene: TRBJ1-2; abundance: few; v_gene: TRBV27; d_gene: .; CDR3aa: CASSPWGGDHGYTF; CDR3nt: TGTGCCAGCAGTCCGTGGGGGGGGGACCATGGCTACACCTTC
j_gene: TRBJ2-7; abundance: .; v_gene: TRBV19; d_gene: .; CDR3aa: CASSIDRDYEQYF; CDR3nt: TGTGCCAGTAGTATAGATCGCGACTACGAGCAGTACTTC
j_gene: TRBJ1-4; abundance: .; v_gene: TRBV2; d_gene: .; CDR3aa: CASSLRDINEKLFF; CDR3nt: TGTGCCAGCAGTCTCAGGGATATAAATGAAAAACTGTTTTTT
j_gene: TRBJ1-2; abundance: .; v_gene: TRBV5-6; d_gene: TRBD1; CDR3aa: CASSATGITNYGYTF; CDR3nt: TGTGCCAGCAGCGCGACAGGGATAACGAACTATGGCTACACCTTC
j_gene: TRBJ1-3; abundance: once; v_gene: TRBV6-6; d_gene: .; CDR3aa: CASRKGQVYSGNTIYF; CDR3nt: TGTGCCAGCAGAAAAGGTCAGGTTTACTCTGGAAACACCATATATTTT
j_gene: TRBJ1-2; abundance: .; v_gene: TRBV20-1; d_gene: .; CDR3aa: CSASPLTGGTSYTF; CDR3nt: TGCAGTGCTAGTCCACTTACGGGGGGGACTAGCTACACCTTC
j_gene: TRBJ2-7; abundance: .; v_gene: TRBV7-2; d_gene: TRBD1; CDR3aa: CASSLEDRVGEQYF; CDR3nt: TGTGCCAGCAGCTTAGAGGACAGGGTAGGCGAGCAGTACTTC
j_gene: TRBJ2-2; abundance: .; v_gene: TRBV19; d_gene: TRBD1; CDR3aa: CASSSRDRAGELFF; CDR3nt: TGTGCCAGTAGTAGCCGGGACAGGGCCGGGGAGCTGTTTTTT
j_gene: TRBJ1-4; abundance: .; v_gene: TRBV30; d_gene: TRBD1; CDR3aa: CAWTNTGTGNEKLFF; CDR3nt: TGTGCCTGGACCAACACCGGGACAGGCAATGAAAAACTGTTTTTT
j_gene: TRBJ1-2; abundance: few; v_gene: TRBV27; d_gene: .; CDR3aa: CASSSTANYGYTF; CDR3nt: TGTGCCAGCAGCTCCACAGCTAACTATGGCTACACCTTC
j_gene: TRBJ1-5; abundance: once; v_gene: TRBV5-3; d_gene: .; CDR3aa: CARSGDSYSNQPQHF; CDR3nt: TGTGCCAGAAGCGGCGACAGTTATAGCAATCAGCCCCAGCATTTT
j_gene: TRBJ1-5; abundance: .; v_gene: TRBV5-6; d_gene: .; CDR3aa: CASSPSQRGRGQPQHF; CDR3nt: TGTGCCAGCAGCCCCTCCCAGCGGGGTCGGGGTCAGCCCCAGCATTTT
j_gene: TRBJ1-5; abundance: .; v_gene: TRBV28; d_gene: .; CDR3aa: CASSLASGGPQPQHF; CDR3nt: TGTGCCAGCAGTTTGGCCTCCGGGGGTCCTCAGCCCCAGCATTTT
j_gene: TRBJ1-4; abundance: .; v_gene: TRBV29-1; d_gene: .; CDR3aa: CSVEGGGGKLFF; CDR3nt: TGCAGCGTAGAGGGAGGGGGAGGAAAACTGTTTTTT
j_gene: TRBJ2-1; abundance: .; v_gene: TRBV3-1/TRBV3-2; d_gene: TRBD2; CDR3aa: CASSQDLAGGNEQFF; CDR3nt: TGTGCCAGCAGCCAAGATCTAGCGGGGGGCAATGAGCAGTTCTTC
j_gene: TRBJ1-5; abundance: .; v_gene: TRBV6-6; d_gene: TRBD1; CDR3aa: CASSSTGGGNQPQHF; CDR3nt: TGTGCCAGCAGTTCTACAGGGGGCGGCAATCAGCCCCAGCATTTT
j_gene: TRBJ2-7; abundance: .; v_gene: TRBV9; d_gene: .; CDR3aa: CASSVSIDSLLEQYF; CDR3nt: TGTGCCAGCAGCGTCAGTATCGACAGCCTTTTGGAGCAGTACTTC
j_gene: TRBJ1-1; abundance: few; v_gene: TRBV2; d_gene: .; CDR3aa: CASADTTDTEAFF; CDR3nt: TGTGCCAGCGCGGACACGACAGACACTGAAGCTTTCTTT
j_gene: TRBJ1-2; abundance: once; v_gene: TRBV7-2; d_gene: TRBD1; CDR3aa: CASSPGQGANYGYTF; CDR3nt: TGTGCCAGCAGCCCCGGACAGGGGGCTAACTATGGCTACACCTTC
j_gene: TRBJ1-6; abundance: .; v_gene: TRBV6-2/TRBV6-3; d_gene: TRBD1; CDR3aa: CASSYWDRTSPLHF; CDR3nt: TGTGCCAGCAGTTACTGGGACAGGACTTCACCCCTCCACTTT
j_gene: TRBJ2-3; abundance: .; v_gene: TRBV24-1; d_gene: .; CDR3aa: CATSPRYTDTQYF; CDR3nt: TGTGCCACCAGCCCTAGATACACAGATACGCAGTATTTT
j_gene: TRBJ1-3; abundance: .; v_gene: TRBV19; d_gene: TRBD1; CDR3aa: CASSVRDREHPYF; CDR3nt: TGTGCCAGTAGTGTCCGGGACAGGGAACATCCCTATTTT
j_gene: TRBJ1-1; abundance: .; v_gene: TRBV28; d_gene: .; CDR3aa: CASIGIEPRGTEAFF; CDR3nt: TGTGCCAGCATTGGCATTGAACCCAGAGGGACTGAAGCTTTCTTT
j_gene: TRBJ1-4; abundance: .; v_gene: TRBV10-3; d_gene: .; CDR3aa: CAITEGGAGEKLFF; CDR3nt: TGTGCCATCACCGAGGGGGGGGCGGGTGAAAAACTGTTTTTT
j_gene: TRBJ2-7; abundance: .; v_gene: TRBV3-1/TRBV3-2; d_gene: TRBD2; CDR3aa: CASRYRTSGDYEQYF; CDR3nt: TGTGCCAGCAGGTACAGGACTAGCGGGGACTACGAGCAGTACTTC
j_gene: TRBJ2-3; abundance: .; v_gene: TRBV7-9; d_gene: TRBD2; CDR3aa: CASSPGLAPDTQYF; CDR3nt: TGTGCCAGCAGCCCCGGACTAGCCCCAGATACGCAGTATTTT
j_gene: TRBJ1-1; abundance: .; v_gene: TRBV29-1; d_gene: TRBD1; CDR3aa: CSASGQGGNTEAFF; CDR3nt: TGCAGCGCATCGGGACAGGGCGGGAACACTGAAGCTTTCTTT
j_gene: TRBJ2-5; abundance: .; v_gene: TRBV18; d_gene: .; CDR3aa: CASSPGGETQYF; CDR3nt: TGTGCCAGCTCACCCGGAGGAGAGACCCAGTACTTC
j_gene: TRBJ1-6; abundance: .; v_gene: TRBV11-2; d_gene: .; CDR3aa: CASQGQRRDSPLHF; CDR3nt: TGTGCCAGCCAAGGCCAGAGGAGGGATTCACCCCTCCACTTT
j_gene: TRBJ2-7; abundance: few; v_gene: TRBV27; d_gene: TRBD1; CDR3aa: CASSSQDRFYEQYF; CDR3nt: TGTGCCAGCAGTTCCCAGGACAGGTTCTACGAGCAGTACTTC
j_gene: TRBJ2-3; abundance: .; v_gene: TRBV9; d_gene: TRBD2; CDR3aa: CASSETGTSTDTQYF; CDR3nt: TGTGCCAGCAGCGAGACCGGGACTAGTACAGATACGCAGTATTTT
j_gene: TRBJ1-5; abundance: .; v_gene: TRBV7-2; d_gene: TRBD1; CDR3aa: CASSLEGQVSQPQHF; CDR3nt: TGTGCCAGCAGCTTAGAGGGACAGGTCTCCCAGCCCCAGCATTTT
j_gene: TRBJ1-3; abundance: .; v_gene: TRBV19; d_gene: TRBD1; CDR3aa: CATETGENKNTIYF; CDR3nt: TGTGCCACGGAGACAGGGGAAAATAAAAACACCATATATTTT
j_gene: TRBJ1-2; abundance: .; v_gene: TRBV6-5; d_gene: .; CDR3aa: CASRIRDGYGYTF; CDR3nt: TGTGCCAGCAGAATCAGGGATGGGTATGGCTACACCTTC
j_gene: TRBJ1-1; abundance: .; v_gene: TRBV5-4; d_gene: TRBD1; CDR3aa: CASSLGPGQGATEAFF; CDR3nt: TGTGCCAGCAGCCTAGGGCCGGGACAGGGGGCGACTGAAGCTTTCTTT
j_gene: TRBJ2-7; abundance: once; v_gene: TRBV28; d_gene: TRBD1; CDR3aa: CASSFAGGAQYF; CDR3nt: TGTGCCAGCAGTTTTGCAGGGGGCGCGCAGTACTTC
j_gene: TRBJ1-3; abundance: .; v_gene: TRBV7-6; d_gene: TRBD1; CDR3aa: CASSPRTGGNTIYF; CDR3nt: TGTGCCAGCAGCCCTAGGACAGGGGGCAACACCATATATTTT
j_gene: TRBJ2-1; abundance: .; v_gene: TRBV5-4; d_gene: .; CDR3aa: CASSLGGAGSNEQFF; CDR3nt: TGTGCCAGCAGCTTAGGGGGGGCCGGGTCTAATGAGCAGTTCTTC
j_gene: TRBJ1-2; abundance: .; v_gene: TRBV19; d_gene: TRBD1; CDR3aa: CASSPNWGLRGLDYGYTF; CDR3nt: TGTGCCAGTAGCCCTAATTGGGGTTTGAGGGGGCTTGACTATGGCTACACCTTC